This entry describes one T cell receptor (beta chain). Its matching antigen is unknown. TCRdb's copy holds only in-frame clones and misses some; the assay was immunoSEQ multiplex PCR. Of more than 2,000 clones detected, 38% appear once; the ten largest clones hold about 8%. The data were taken from a study of T cells in localized non-small cell lung cancer. Study observations and caveats: Clonality peaked in uninvolved adjacent lung rather than tumor.

The germline gives CDR1 MGHRA, CDR2 YSYEKL. Trimming took off 6 bases at V and 1 base at J, with 6 bases between the two ends. The CDR3 has 12 residues. This receptor was obtained from a man aged 40 to 75 with stage II lung adenocarcinoma. Sample: normal lung tissue next to the tumor, taken before any cancer treatment. This chain joins TRBV4-1 and TRBJ1-1; D not resolved. This chain's CDR3 is CASRLGNTEAFF. CDR3 DNA sequence: TGCGCCAGCAGGCTCGGGAACACTGAAGCTTTCTTT.